These 22 T cell receptor beta chains were all obtained from the same sample, sequenced in a study of CD8 T cells in ankylosing spondylitis. MiXCR, run by TCRdb on the 5' RACE reads, gives a single entry per CDR3 protein. The table shows hundreds of thousands of distinct CDR3 sequences, with roughly 20% occurring only once. The sequenced sample consisted of blood, either unsorted or a sorted T cell fraction (not recorded which). The receptors here all came from a male donor with ankylosing spondylitis or in good health (not recorded which).

This clonotype was recorded a few times. The chain employs TRBV5-1 and TRBJ2-1, with D perhaps matching TRBD1 or TRBD2 (5 bases each). The CDR3 sequence is 13 residues long. CDR1 is SGHRS, CDR2 YFSETQ, per germline. Trimming pared 3 bases from V and 4 bases from J, leaving 8 bases between. Written as DNA, the CDR3 is TGCGCCAGCAGCTCGGGACCATACAATGAGCAGTTCTTC. It specifies CASSSGPYNEQFF.

This sequence joins TRBV12-3 or TRBV12-4 and TRBJ2-1; 7 positions agree with TRBD2. The length of the CDR3 is 15 residues. V shed 4 bases, J shed 6 bases, and the junction held 9 bases outside the gene matches. CDR3 DNA: TGTGCCAGCAGTTGGGCCGGGGGAGGGGTCAATGAGCAGTTCTTC. Amino acids: CASSWAGGGVNEQFF.

In its sample, this clonotype was seen once. The V and J genes are TRBV28 and TRBJ2-7, with 8 bases identical to TRBD1. Germline V CDR1 and CDR2: MDHEN, SYDVKM. The V and J ends lost 5 bases and 2 bases, in that order; junction bases with no gene match: 5. The CDR3 extends over 14 amino acids. In DNA, the CDR3 is TGTGCCAGCAGTCCGGGACAGGTTGCCTACGAGCAGTACGTC. It specifies CASSPGQVAYEQYV.

The chain is built from TRBV5-1 and TRBJ2-2; 13 nucleotides match TRBD2. V lost 0 bases, J lost 5 bases, and 7 bases stayed unmatched. CDR3 size: 18 residues. Germline-derived CDR1 and CDR2 are SGHRS and YFSETQ. This CDR3 is CASSLVRLAGGRTGELFF. The CDR3, as DNA: TGCGCCAGCAGCTTGGTGCGACTAGCGGGAGGACGGACCGGGGAGCTGTTTTTT.

The rearrangement uses TRBV3-1 and TRBJ2-1; D is unclear. The CDR3 spans 15 residues. With 1 base removed from V and 2 bases from J, the gap between germline ends came to 9 bases. Per the germline V gene, CDR1 is LGHDT and CDR2 is YNNKEL (reference sequence). This CDR3 is CASSQGKGPYNEQFF. The CDR3 region has the DNA TGTGCCAGCAGCCAAGGTAAAGGACCCTACAATGAGCAGTTCTTC.

A few counts support this clonotype. The chain combines TRBV24-1 with TRBJ2-1; D ambiguous. The germline V and J ends were trimmed by 4 bases and 10 bases, with 7 bases remaining between them. The germline gives CDR1 KGHDR, CDR2 SFDVKD. The CDR3 covers 11 residues. The CDR3 is CATSEEGEQFF. The CDR3 DNA reads as TGTGCCACCAGTGAGGAAGGCGAGCAGTTCTTC.

The chain employs TRBV30 and TRBJ1-5; no clear D gene. CDR3 length: 14 amino acids. V shed 4 bases and J shed 4 bases, with 14 bases lying between them. Germline CDR1 is GTSNPN and CDR2 is SVGIG (reference sequence). This CDR3 reads CAWTPDGLNQPQHF. DNA for the CDR3: TGTGCCTGGACACCCGACGGCTTAAATCAGCCCCAGCATTTT.

The genes are TRBV5-1 and TRBJ1-1; D remains unclear. The germline V gene encodes CDR1 SGHRS and CDR2 YFSETQ. V lost 4 bases to trimming and J lost 7 bases, with 11 bases between them. The CDR3 extends over 12 amino acids. Here the CDR3 DNA reads TGCGCCAGCAGCAGGGAACGGAGTGAAGCTTTCTTT. This translates into CASSRERSEAFF.

The sample holds a few counts of this clonotype. J is TRBJ2-2 and V is TRBV19, with unresolved D. The V end lost 3 bases, the J end lost 4 bases, and 15 bases lay between the germline ends. Germline V gene sequence: CDR1 LNHDA, CDR2 SQIVND (reference sequence). This CDR3 contains 16 residues. CDR3 residues: CASSIGWASSTGELFF. The CDR3 DNA is TGTGCCAGTAGTATTGGGTGGGCTTCCAGCACCGGGGAGCTGTTTTTT.

The rearrangement joins TRBV12-3 or TRBV12-4 to TRBJ2-1; possibly TRBD1 for D (5 bases). This CDR3 has 9 amino acids. The CDR3 protein is CAAGCEQFF. The CDR3 coding sequence is TGTGCGGCAGGGTGCGAGCAGTTCTTC.

The chain joins TRBV5-1 to TRBJ1-1; TRBD1 is a possible D gene (6 bases). This CDR3 has 13 residues. Germline CDR1 reads SGHRS; CDR2 reads YFSETQ. V dropped 0 bases and J dropped 7 bases, with 10 bases sitting between them. CDR3 region: CASSLERGNEAFF. CDR3 coding DNA: TGCGCCAGCAGCTTGGAAAGGGGGAATGAAGCTTTCTTT. Supplemented by reference TRBV5-1 and TRBJ1-1, the full variable domain reads KAGVTQTPRYLIKTRGQQVTLSCSPISGHRSVSWYQQTPGQGLQFLFEYFSETQRNKGNFPGRFSGRQFSNSRSEMNVSTLELGDSALYLCASSLERGNEAFFGQGTRLTVV.

The chain is built from TRBV5-1 and TRBJ2-1; D may be TRBD1 or TRBD2 (5 bases each). V dropped 9 bases and J dropped 7 bases, with 20 bases sitting between them. CDR3 length: 14 amino acids. Germline V gene sequence: CDR1 SGHRS, CDR2 YFSETQ. The CDR3 spells CATGMGQGGNEQFF. CDR3 bases: TGCGCCACCGGGATGGGTCAGGGTGGGAATGAGCAGTTCTTC.

This clonotype was picked up many times. The chain has TRBV10-2 and TRBJ1-5; D perhaps matches TRBD1 (5 bases). Per germline, CDR1 WSHSY and CDR2 SAAADI. There are 13 residues in the CDR3. Between the trimmed V and J ends, which lost 3 bases and 7 bases, there was a span of 10 bases. The chain's CDR3 is CASSDQGGQPQHF. CDR3 DNA: TGCGCCAGCAGTGATCAGGGTGGACAGCCCCAGCATTTT.

This clonotype was recorded at least ten times. The V gene is TRBV29-1, the J gene TRBJ2-3; possibly TRBD2 for D (5 bases). The V gene's germline CDR1 is SQVTM and CDR2 ANQGSEA. Trimming cost V 3 bases and J 1 base, with 11 bases left between them. The CDR3 covers 14 residues. CDR3 sequence reads: CSVEGDGGTDTQYF. CDR3 nucleotide sequence: TGCAGCGTTGAGGGAGATGGAGGCACAGATACGCAGTATTTT.

The gene calls are TRBV19 and TRBJ2-1; 7 bases are a match to TRBD1. V was clipped by 5 bases and J by 9 bases; unmatched bases: 13. The CDR3 has 15 residues. Germline lookup yields CDR1 LNHDA and CDR2 SQIVND (reference sequence). This CDR3 is CASSWEIGQVVEQFF. The CDR3 DNA is TGTGCCAGTAGTTGGGAAATAGGACAGGTTGTTGAGCAGTTCTTC.

The V and J genes are TRBV15 and TRBJ2-5; D is undetermined. CDR3 length equals 14 residues. The ends were cut back, 2 bases at V and 5 bases at J, with 12 bases in the middle. Germline assignment: CDR1 LNHNV and CDR2 YYDKDF (reference sequence). The CDR3 DNA reads TGTGCCACCAGCAGACAATTTGGGTCGGAGACCCAGTACTTC. This translates into CATSRQFGSETQYF.

This clonotype was recorded a few times. The CDR3 region has the DNA TGTGCCAGCAGTTCGTCCCCAAGCGGGGGCAATCAGCCCCAGCATTTT. It encodes CASSSSPSGGNQPQHF. The rearrangement links TRBV12-3 or TRBV12-4 to TRBJ1-5; D remains ambiguous. The CDR3 consists of 16 residues. Between the trimmed V and J ends, which lost 4 bases and 2 bases, there was a span of 15 bases.

This clonotype was seen ten or more times. Here the CDR3 reads CASSLGQLSGNTIYF. CDR3 nucleotides: TGCGCCAGCAGCTTGGGCCAGCTCTCTGGAAACACCATATATTTT. The chain joins TRBV5-1 to TRBJ1-3; no clear D gene. Deletions cut 0 bases from V and 0 bases from J, with 7 bases between. The CDR3 has 15 amino acids. Germline CDR1 SGHRS, CDR2 YFSETQ.

The chain combines TRBV15 with TRBJ2-2; D not certain. The V end lost 0 bases, the J end lost 2 bases, and 7 bases lay between the germline ends. CDR3 length equals 15 residues. From germline, CDR1 is LNHNV and CDR2 YYDKDF (reference sequence). This CDR3 is CATSREGLNTGELFF. The CDR3 DNA follows: TGTGCCACCAGCAGAGAAGGGTTAAACACCGGGGAGCTGTTTTTT.

V and J are TRBV5-5 and TRBJ1-6, with D tentatively TRBD1 (6 bases). The CDR3 runs 17 residues. V lost 2 bases and J lost 7, with 19 bases in between. The germline gives CDR1 SGHKS, CDR2 YYEKEE (reference sequence). CDR3 protein: CASSFYQTQGPNSPLHF. Written as DNA, the CDR3 is TGTGCCAGCAGCTTCTACCAAACACAGGGCCCCAATTCACCCCTCCACTTT.

This clonotype was counted a few times. V gene TRBV6-5 combines with J gene TRBJ2-3, with D possibly being TRBD1 or TRBD2 (5 bases each). The V end was cut by 7 bases, the J end by 8 bases, with 13 bases between. The CDR3 extends over 12 amino acids. Germline V gene lookup returns CDR1 MNHEY and CDR2 SVGAGI. CDR3 sequence (DNA): TGTGCCAGCACCCAATCTGGGGGTACGCAGTATTTT. As protein: CASTQSGGTQYF.

The V gene is TRBV12-3 or TRBV12-4, the J gene TRBJ2-1, with TRBD2 matching over 10 bases. Unmatched junction bases numbered 0, after V lost 5 bases and J lost 2 bases. The CDR3 has 14 residues. The CDR3 DNA is TGTGCCAGCAGTAGCGGGGGGGCCTACAATGAGCAGTTCTTC. Protein product: CASSSGGAYNEQFF.